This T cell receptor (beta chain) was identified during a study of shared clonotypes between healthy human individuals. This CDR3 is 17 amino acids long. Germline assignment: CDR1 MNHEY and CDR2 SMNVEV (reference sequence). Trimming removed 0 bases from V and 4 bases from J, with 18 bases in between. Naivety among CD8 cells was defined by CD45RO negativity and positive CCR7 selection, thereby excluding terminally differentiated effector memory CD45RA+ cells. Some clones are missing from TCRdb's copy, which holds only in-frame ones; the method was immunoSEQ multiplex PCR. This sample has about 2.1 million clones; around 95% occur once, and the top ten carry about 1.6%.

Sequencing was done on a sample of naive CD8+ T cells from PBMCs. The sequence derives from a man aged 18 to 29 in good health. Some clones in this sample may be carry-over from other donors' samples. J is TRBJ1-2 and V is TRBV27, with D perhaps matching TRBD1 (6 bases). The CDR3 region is CASSLSGRGYFSYGYTF. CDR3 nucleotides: TGTGCCAGCAGTTTATCGGGCAGGGGCTACTTTTCCTATGGCTACACCTTC.